This T cell receptor (beta chain) was sequenced in a study of CD4+ T cells in melanoma. Study-wide points: In melanoma, neoantigen-specific CD4+ T cells reportedly differed in differentiation state. CD8+ T cell, macrophage and B cell function reportedly correlated with neoantigen-specific CD4+ T cells.

This CDR3 region has 15 residues. V was clipped by 3 bases and J by 5 bases; unmatched bases: 8. Germline lookup yields CDR1 SEHNR and CDR2 FQNEAQ (reference sequence). TCRdb's table, derived via immunoSEQ multiplex PCR, lists solely in-frame clones and lacks some. This sample has about 14,000 clones, with about 60% found just once. Notes on this clone: The target antigen is unknown.

The receptor was isolated from a human donor with melanoma. The V and J genes are TRBV7-9 and TRBJ1-1; 8 bases are a match to TRBD1. Sample: cells from a culture (not recorded whether cultured in vitro). As DNA, the CDR3 is TGTGCCAGCAGCTTCCTCGGACAGGGTTGGACTGAAGCTTTCTTT. It encodes CASSFLGQGWTEAFF.